The present entry profiles one TCR beta chain with its context. The sample originates from a study of blood T cells in healthy people across ages. Germline assignment: CDR1 MGHRA and CDR2 YSYEKL. V was trimmed by 2 bases and J by 6 bases, leaving 12 bases between them. The CDR3 spans 14 residues. The second PCR ran about 6 to 12 cycles with a sample-barcoded 5' primer and J-beta primers. Using its own MiXCR run on the 5' RACE reads, TCRdb lists one record per CDR3 protein. The sample lists 1.5 million to 2 million distinct CDR3 sequences, just under 50% occurring once. The chain links TRBV4-1 to TRBJ2-3; D may be TRBD2 (6 bases). The sample was blood. The receptor's source is a woman aged 40 to 50 in good health. In DNA, the CDR3 is TGCGCCAGCAGCCAAACCATCCTAGCGGATACGCAGTATTTT. It encodes CASSQTILADTQYF.